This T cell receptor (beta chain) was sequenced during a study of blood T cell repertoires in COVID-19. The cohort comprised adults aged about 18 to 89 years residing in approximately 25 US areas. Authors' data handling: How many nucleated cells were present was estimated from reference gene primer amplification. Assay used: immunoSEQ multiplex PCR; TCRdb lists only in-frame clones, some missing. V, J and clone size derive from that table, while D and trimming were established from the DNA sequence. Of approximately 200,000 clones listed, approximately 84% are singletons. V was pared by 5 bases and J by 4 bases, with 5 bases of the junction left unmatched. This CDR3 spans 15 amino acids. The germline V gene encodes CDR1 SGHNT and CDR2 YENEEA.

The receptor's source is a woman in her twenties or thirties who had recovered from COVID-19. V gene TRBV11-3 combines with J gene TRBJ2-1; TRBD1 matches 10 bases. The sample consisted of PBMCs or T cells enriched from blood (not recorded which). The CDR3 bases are TGTGCCAGCAGCCATGGACAGGGGGAATACAATGAGCAGTTCTTC. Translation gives CASSHGQGEYNEQFF.